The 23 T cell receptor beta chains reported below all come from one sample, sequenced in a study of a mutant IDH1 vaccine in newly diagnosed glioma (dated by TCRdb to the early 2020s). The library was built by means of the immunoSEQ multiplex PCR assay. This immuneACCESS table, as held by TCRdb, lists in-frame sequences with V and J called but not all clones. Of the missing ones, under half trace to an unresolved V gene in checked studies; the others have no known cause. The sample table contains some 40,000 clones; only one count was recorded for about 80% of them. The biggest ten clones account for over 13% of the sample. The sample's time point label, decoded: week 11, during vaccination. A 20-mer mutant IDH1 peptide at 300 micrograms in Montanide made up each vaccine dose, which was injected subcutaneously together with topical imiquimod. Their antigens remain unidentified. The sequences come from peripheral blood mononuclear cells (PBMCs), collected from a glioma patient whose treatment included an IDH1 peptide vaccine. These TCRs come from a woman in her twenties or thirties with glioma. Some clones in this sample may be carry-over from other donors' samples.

The CDR3 sequence is CASSFRDWGSGEQYF. In nucleotides, the CDR3 is TGTGCCAGCAGCTTCCGGGACTGGGGGTCCGGTGAGCAGTACTTC. The chain couples TRBV7-8 to TRBJ2-7; maybe TRBD2 (6 bases). This CDR3 has 15 residues. Germline CDR1 is SGHVS and CDR2 is FQNEAQ. Deletions cut 3 bases from V and 7 bases from J, with 19 bases between.

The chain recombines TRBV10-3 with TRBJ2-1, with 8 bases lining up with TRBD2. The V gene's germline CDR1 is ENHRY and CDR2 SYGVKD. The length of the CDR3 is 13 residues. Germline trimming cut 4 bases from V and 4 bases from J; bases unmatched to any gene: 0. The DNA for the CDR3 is TGTGCCATCAGTGGCGGGGGGTACAATGAGCAGTTCTTC. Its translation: CAISGGGYNEQFF.

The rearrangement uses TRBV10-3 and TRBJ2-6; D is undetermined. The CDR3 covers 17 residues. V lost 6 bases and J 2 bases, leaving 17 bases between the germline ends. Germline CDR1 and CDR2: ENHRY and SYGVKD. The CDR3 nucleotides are TGTGCCATCAGATCAAGTGATTCAATGACTGGGGCCAACGTCCTGACTTTC. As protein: CAIRSSDSMTGANVLTF.

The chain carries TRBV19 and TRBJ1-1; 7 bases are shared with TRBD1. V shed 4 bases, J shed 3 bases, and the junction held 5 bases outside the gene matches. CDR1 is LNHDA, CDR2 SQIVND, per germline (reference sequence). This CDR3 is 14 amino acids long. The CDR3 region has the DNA TGTGCCAGTAGTAACAGGGGAACGGACACTGAAGCTTTCTTT. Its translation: CASSNRGTDTEAFF.

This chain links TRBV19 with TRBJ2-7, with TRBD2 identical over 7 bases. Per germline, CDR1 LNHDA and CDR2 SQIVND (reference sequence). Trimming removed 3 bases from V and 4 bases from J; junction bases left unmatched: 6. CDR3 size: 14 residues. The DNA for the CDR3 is TGTGCCAGTAGTATGGGGGGGAGTGGGTACGAGCAGTACTTC. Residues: CASSMGGSGYEQYF.

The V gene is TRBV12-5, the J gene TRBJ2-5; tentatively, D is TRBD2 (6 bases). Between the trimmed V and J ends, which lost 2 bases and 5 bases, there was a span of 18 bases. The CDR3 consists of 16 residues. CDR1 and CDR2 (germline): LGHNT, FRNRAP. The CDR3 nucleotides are TGTGCTAGTGGTTTGCCCCAATCGCGGGGACGGGAGACCCAGTACTTC. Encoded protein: CASGLPQSRGRETQYF.

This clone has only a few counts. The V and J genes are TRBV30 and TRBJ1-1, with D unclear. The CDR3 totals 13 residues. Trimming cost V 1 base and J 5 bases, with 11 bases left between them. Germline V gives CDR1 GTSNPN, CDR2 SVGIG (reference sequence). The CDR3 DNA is TGTGCCTGGAGTGGCTCCGGGGAAACTGAAGCTTTCTTT. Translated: CAWSGSGETEAFF. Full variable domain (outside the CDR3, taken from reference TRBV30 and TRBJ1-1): SQTIHQWPATLVQPVGSPLSLECTVEGTSNPNLYWYRQAAGRGLQLLFYSVGIGQISSEVPQNLSASRPQDRQFILSSKKLLLSDSGFYLCAWSGSGETEAFFGQGTRLTVV.

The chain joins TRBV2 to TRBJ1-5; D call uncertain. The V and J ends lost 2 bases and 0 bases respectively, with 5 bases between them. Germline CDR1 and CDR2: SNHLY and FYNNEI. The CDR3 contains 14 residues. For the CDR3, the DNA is TGTGCCAGCAGTGAACTGGGTAGCAATCAGCCCCAGCATTTT. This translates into CASSELGSNQPQHF. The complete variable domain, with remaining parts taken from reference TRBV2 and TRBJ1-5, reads EPEVTQTPSHQVTQMGQEVILRCVPISNHLYFYWYRQILGQKVEFLVSFYNNEISEKSEIFDDQFSVERPDGSNFTLKIRSTKLEDSAMYFCASSELGSNQPQHFGDGTRLSIL.

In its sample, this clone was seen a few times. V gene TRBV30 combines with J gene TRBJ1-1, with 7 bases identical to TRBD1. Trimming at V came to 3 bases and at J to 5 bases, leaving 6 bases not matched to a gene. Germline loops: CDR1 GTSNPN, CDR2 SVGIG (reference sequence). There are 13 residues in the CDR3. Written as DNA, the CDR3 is TGTGCCTGGAGCTGGGACAGTTTGACTGAAGCTTTCTTT. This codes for CAWSWDSLTEAFF. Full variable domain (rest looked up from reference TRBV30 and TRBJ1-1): SQTIHQWPATLVQPVGSPLSLECTVEGTSNPNLYWYRQAAGRGLQLLFYSVGIGQISSEVPQNLSASRPQDRQFILSSKKLLLSDSGFYLCAWSWDSLTEAFFGQGTRLTVV.

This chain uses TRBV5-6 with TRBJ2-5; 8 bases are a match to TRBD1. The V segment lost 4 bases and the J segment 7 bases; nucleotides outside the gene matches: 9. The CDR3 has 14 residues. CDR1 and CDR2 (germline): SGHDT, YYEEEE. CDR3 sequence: CASSTGQGWVTQYF. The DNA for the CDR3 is TGTGCCAGCAGCACCGGACAGGGATGGGTGACCCAGTACTTC.

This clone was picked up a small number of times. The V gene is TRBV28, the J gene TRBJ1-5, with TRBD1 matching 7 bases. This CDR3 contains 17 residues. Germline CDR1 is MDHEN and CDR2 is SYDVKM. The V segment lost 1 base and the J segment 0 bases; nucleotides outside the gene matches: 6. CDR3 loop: CASSLFLDRASNQPQHF. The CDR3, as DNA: TGTGCCAGCAGTTTATTCCTCGACAGGGCTAGCAATCAGCCCCAGCATTTT.

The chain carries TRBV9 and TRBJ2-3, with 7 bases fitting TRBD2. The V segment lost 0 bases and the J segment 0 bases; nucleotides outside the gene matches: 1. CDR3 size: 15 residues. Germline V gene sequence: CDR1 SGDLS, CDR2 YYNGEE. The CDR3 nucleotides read TGTGCCAGCAGCGTAGCGACTAGCAGCACAGATACGCAGTATTTT. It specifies CASSVATSSTDTQYF. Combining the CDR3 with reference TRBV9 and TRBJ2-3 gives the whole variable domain DSGVTQTPKHLITATGQRVTLRCSPRSGDLSVYWYQQSLDQGLQFLIQYYNGEERAKGNILERFSAQQFPDLHSELNLSSLELGDSALYFCASSVATSSTDTQYFGPGTRLTVL.

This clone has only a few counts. The chain's CDR3 is CASSQTDTEAFF. The CDR3 DNA sequence: TGCGCCAGCAGCCAAACGGACACTGAAGCTTTCTTT. The J gene is TRBJ1-1, the V gene TRBV4-1; D not certain. CDR3 size: 12 residues. The V end lost 2 bases, the J end lost 3 bases, and 4 bases lay between the germline ends. Per germline, CDR1 MGHRA and CDR2 YSYEKL.

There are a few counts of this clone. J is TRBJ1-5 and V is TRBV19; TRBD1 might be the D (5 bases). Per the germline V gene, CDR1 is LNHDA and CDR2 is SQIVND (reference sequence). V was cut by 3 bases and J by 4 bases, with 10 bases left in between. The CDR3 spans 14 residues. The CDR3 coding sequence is TGTGCCAGTAGTATCCCGGGGGGTAATCAGCCCCAGCATTTT. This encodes CASSIPGGNQPQHF.

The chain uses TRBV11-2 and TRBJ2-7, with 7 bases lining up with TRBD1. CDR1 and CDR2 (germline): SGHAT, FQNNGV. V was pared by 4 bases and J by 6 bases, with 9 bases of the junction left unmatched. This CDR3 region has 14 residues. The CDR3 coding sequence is TGTGCCAGCAGCTCCCTCCGGACAGGCGGCGAGCAGTACTTC. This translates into CASSSLRTGGEQYF. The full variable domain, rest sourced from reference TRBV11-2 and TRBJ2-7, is EAGVAQSPRYKIIEKRQSVAFWCNPISGHATLYWYQQILGQGPKLLIQFQNNGVVDDSQLPKDRFSAERLKGVDSTLKIQPAKLEDSAVYLCASSSLRTGGEQYFGPGTRLTVT.

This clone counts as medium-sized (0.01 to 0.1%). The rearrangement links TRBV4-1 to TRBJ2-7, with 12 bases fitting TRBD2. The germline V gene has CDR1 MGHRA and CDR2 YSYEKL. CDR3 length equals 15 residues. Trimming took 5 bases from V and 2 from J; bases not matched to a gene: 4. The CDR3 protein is CASSSTSGRTYEQYF. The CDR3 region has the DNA TGCGCCAGCAGCTCTACTAGCGGGAGGACCTACGAGCAGTACTTC.

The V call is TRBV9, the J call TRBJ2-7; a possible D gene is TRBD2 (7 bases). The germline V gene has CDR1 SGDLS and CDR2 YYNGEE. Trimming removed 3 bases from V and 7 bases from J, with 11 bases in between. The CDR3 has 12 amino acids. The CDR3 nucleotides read TGTGCCAGCAGCGAGGGGGGGGTTGAGCAGTACTTC. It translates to CASSEGGVEQYF.

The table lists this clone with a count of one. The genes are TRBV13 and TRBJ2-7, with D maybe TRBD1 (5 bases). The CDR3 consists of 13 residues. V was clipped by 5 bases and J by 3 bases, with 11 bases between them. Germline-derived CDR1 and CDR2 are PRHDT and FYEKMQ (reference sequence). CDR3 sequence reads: CASSPTDSYEQYF. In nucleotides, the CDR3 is TGTGCCAGCAGCCCTACCGACAGCTACGAGCAGTACTTC.

CDR3 sequence: CASSGGGATEAFF. The CDR3 nucleotides are TGTGCCAGCAGTGGGGGCGGGGCCACTGAAGCTTTCTTT. The chain has TRBV2 and TRBJ1-1, with D perhaps TRBD1 (5 bases). Trimming pared 4 bases from V and 4 bases from J, leaving 10 bases between. CDR1 SNHLY and CDR2 FYNNEI come from the germline V gene. The CDR3 has 13 amino acids.

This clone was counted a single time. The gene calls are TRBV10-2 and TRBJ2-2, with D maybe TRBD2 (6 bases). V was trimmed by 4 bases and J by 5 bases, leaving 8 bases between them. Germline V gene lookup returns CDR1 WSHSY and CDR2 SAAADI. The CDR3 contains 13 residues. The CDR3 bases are TGCGCCAGCAGTGGGGGGGATACCGGGGAGCTGTTTTTT. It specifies CASSGGDTGELFF.

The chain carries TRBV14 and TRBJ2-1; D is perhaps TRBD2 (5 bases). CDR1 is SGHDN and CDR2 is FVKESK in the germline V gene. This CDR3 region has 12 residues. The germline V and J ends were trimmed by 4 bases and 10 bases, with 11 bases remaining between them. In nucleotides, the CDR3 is TGTGCCAGCAGCCCCGCGCCGGGGGAGCAGTTCTTC. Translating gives CASSPAPGEQFF.

CDR3 amino acids: CASREQNYEQYF. In DNA form, the CDR3 reads TGTGCCAGCAGGGAACAGAACTACGAGCAGTACTTC. This chain joins TRBV13 and TRBJ2-7; D unresolved. V gave up 6 bases and J gave up 3 bases, with 9 bases separating them. In germline, CDR1 is PRHDT, CDR2 FYEKMQ (reference sequence). The CDR3 spans 12 residues.

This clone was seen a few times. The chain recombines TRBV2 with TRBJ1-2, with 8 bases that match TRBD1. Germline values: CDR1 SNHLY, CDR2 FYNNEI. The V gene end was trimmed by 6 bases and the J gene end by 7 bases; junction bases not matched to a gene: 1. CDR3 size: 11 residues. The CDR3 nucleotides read TGTGCCAGCAGCGACAGGGGTGGCTACACCTTC. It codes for CASSDRGGYTF.